The clone carrying this T cell receptor beta chain came up a few times. Antigen: not known. The length of the CDR3 is 16 residues. V shed 5 bases and J 1 base; nucleotides not matched to a gene: 6. Germline values: CDR1 LNHDA, CDR2 SQIVND (reference sequence). The sample belongs to a study of type 1 and type 2 diabetes patients. General observations from the study: Between type 2 diabetes and control samples, V and J usage averaged roughly 0.97 correlation. A median of one highly-expanded CD4+ clone, covering 3% to 4.5% of reads, occurred in type 2 diabetes.

PCR was run on genomic DNA. A primer set of 30 forward and 13 reverse primers amplified the CDR3. Via MiXCR, TCRdb re-called the multiplex PCR reads, giving one row per CDR3 protein. The sample holds a few hundred thousand distinct CDR3 sequences; more than 40% are singletons and the top ten take roughly 15%. The specimen was peripheral blood mononuclear cells (PBMCs). This clonotype originated in a man aged 18 to 35 with type 2 diabetes. The J gene is TRBJ1-5, the V gene TRBV19; TRBD1 aligns across 9 bases. CDR3 residues: CASSVGDRVSNQPQHF. As DNA, the CDR3 is TGTGCCAGTAGTGTAGGGGACAGGGTCAGCAATCAGCCCCAGCATTTT.